The source of this TCR beta chain is a study of blood T cell repertoires in COVID-19. About the study: The United States, Italy and Spain were the sources of the acute and convalescent COVID-19 samples. T cells, B-cell-depleted T cells, or PBMCs supplied cDNA or gDNA.

As originally analysed: Reference gene primer amplification gave nucleated cell count estimates. The repertoire was sequenced with immunoSEQ multiplex PCR; TCRdb's copy has only in-frame clones and lacks some. V and J calls and clone size come straight from that table; D and trimming were deduced from the DNA. The sample holds over 95,000 clones, approximately 80% seen once. J was trimmed by 2 bases and V by 1 base; bases with no gene match: 8. CDR3 size: 17 residues. The germline V gene has CDR1 SGHTA and CDR2 FQGTGA. The sequence was collected from a woman aged 40 to 55 with acute or convalescent COVID-19. The chain couples TRBV7-3 to TRBJ2-3; 8 nucleotides match TRBD2. Sequenced: peripheral blood. This chain's CDR3 is CASSLRASGGLTDTQYF. For the CDR3, the DNA is TGTGCCAGCAGCTTAAGGGCCAGCGGGGGACTCACAGATACGCAGTATTTT.